Shown below are 31 T cell receptor beta chains from a single sample sequenced in a study of cytomegalovirus exposure and HLA in healthy donors. It was with 60 Vbeta and 13 Jbeta primers that the PCR ran. The repertoire was sequenced with immunoSEQ multiplex PCR; TCRdb's copy has only in-frame clones and lacks some. The data include 95,000 to 150,000 clones; the top ten clones carry less than 3%. Sequenced: PBMCs. These receptors all come from a man aged 30-40 years in good health and CMV-seronegative.

CDR3 residues: CAISDSTVNTDTQYF. DNA of the CDR3: TGTGCCATCAGTGATTCGACAGTCAACACAGATACGCAGTATTTT. The V gene is TRBV10-3, the J gene TRBJ2-3; perhaps TRBD1 as D (5 bases). Germline assignment: CDR1 ENHRY and CDR2 SYGVKD. There are 15 residues in the CDR3. V shed 3 bases and J shed 2 bases, with 12 bases lying between them.

The CDR3 loop reads CASSSGLTNTGELFF. CDR3 in DNA: TGCGCCAGCAGCTCTGGACTTACGAACACCGGGGAGCTGTTTTTT. The chain recombines TRBV5-1 with TRBJ2-2; possibly TRBD2 for D (5 bases). V lost 3 bases, J lost 0 bases, and 9 bases lay in between. The CDR3 length is 15 residues. Germline assignment: CDR1 SGHRS and CDR2 YFSETQ. The full variable domain, with the rest looked up from reference TRBV5-1 and TRBJ2-2, is KAGVTQTPRYLIKTRGQQVTLSCSPISGHRSVSWYQQTPGQGLQFLFEYFSETQRNKGNFPGRFSGRQFSNSRSEMNVSTLELGDSALYLCASSSGLTNTGELFFGEGSRLTVL.

This sequence joins TRBV29-1 and TRBJ1-2, with D unresolved. With 2 bases removed from V and 4 bases from J, the gap between germline ends came to 14 bases. CDR1 is SQVTM, CDR2 ANQGSEA, per germline. The CDR3 loop spans 14 amino acids. The CDR3 protein is CSVELVLSGYGYTF. Written as DNA, the CDR3 is TGCAGCGTTGAATTGGTCCTAAGTGGCTATGGCTACACCTTC.

The chain uses TRBV28 and TRBJ1-2; TRBD1 aligns across 9 bases. The CDR3 runs 15 residues. J was trimmed by 1 base and V by 8 bases; bases with no gene match: 8. The germline V gene encodes CDR1 MDHEN and CDR2 SYDVKM. CDR3 DNA: TGTGCCAGCGGGACAGGGTCCGCTTATAACTATGGCTACACCTTC. Translation: CASGTGSAYNYGYTF.

The chain joins TRBV18 to TRBJ2-1; TRBD2 agrees at 9 bases. This CDR3 comprises 16 residues. V lost 1 base to trimming and J lost 6 bases; unmatched junction nucleotides: 7. Germline V CDR1 and CDR2: KGHSH, LQKENI. CDR3 sequence reads: CASSPRRSGRINEQFF. The CDR3 DNA reads TGTGCCAGCTCACCACGGCGGAGCGGGAGGATCAATGAGCAGTTCTTC.

The chain employs TRBV6-5 and TRBJ2-1, with TRBD2 as a possible D gene (6 bases). There are 15 residues in the CDR3. Germline-derived CDR1 and CDR2 are MNHEY and SVGAGI. V lost 2 bases to trimming and J lost 4 bases, with 12 bases between them. The CDR3 coding sequence is TGTGCCAGCAGTTACGAGGTAGCGGCTTACAATGAGCAGTTCTTC. Amino acid sequence: CASSYEVAAYNEQFF.

The chain carries TRBV7-3 and TRBJ2-1; TRBD2 matches at 8 bases. Germline CDR1 reads SGHTA; CDR2 reads FQGTGA. The CDR3 is made up of 15 amino acids. V trimming: 4 bases; J trimming: 3 bases; junction bases outside the gene matches: 5. CDR3 DNA sequence: TGTGCCAGCAGCTCCCGCCTAGCGGGCTACAATGAGCAGTTCTTC. Translation: CASSSRLAGYNEQFF.

The chain recombines TRBV25-1 with TRBJ2-2; 8 positions match TRBD1. The CDR3 has 15 residues. The V gene's germline CDR1 is MGHDK and CDR2 SYGVNS. Trimming removed 5 bases from V and 3 bases from J; junction bases left unmatched: 5. CDR3 DNA: TGTGCCAGCAGTTGGACAGGGCAGGACACCGGGGAGCTGTTTTTT. It encodes CASSWTGQDTGELFF.

In DNA form, the CDR3 reads TGTGCCACCAGCAGGCCCGACAGCACTGAAGCTTTCTTT. It yields the protein CATSRPDSTEAFF. This chain uses TRBV15 with TRBJ1-1, with D tentatively TRBD1 (5 bases). Trimming cost V 3 bases and J 4 bases, with 9 bases left between them. CDR3 length: 13 amino acids. Germline CDR1 LNHNV, CDR2 YYDKDF (reference sequence).

The rearrangement joins TRBV2 to TRBJ2-1; 11 bases line up with TRBD1. V was clipped by 2 bases and J by 5 bases; unmatched bases: 2. The CDR3 loop spans 15 amino acids. The V gene's germline CDR1 is SNHLY and CDR2 FYNNEI. The CDR3, as DNA: TGTGCCAGCAGTGAATGGACAGGGGGCCACAATGAGCAGTTCTTC. Its protein is CASSEWTGGHNEQFF.

The DNA for the CDR3 is TGTGCCAGCAGCGGACAGGGCTACTACGAGCAGTACTTC. Protein product: CASSGQGYYEQYF. The chain links TRBV7-2 to TRBJ2-7; 8 bases agree with TRBD1. V lost 5 bases and J lost 3; bases outside the gene matches: 3. Germline CDR1 and CDR2: SGHTA and FQGNSA. This CDR3 is 13 amino acids long.

The CDR3 DNA is TGTGCCAGCAGCCCGGGGACAGGAGAAGAGACCCAGTACTTC. It translates to CASSPGTGEETQYF. The chain carries TRBV7-9 and TRBJ2-5; TRBD1 agrees at 8 bases. Germline CDR1 is SEHNR and CDR2 is FQNEAQ (reference sequence). The V and J ends lost 5 bases and 3 bases, in that order; junction bases with no gene match: 5. CDR3 length: 14 residues. Drawing the rest from reference TRBV7-9 and TRBJ2-5, the complete variable domain is DTGVSQNPRHKITKRGQNVTFRCDPISEHNRLYWYRQTLGQGPEFLTYFQNEAQLEKSRLLSDRFSAERPKGSFSTLEIQRTEQGDSAMYLCASSPGTGEETQYFGPGTRLLVL.

The chain links TRBV7-9 to TRBJ2-2; 11 bases are a match to TRBD2. CDR1 SEHNR and CDR2 FQNEAQ come from the germline V gene (reference sequence). The CDR3 consists of 14 residues. CDR3 bases: TGTATTACTAGCGGGAGAACCGGCACCGGGGAGCTGTTTTTT. Amino acids: CITSGRTGTGELFF.

In DNA form, the CDR3 reads TGTGCCTGGAGCGAGGACAGGGGGTTGTACGAGCAGTACTTC. Its translation: CAWSEDRGLYEQYF. The rearrangement uses TRBV30 and TRBJ2-5, with 10 bases that match TRBD1. The J call is in doubt because the DNA end fits TRBJ2-7 better. The CDR3 totals 14 residues. Germline CDR1 reads GTSNPN; CDR2 reads SVGIG (reference sequence).

This sequence joins TRBV27 and TRBJ1-1; D ambiguous. Trimming removed 4 bases at V and 3 bases at J, with 18 bases between. CDR1 is MNHEY and CDR2 is SMNVEV in the germline V gene (reference sequence). The CDR3 length is 16 residues. CDR3 sequence (DNA): TGTGCCAGCAGTTGTAGACACGTTGACATACACACTGAAGCTTTCTTT. This codes for CASSCRHVDIHTEAFF.

The chain combines TRBV7-9 with TRBJ2-1, with a possible D match to TRBD2 (6 bases). With 0 bases removed from V and 13 bases from J, the gap between germline ends came to 13 bases. CDR1 is SEHNR and CDR2 is FQNEAQ in the germline V gene (reference sequence). The length of the CDR3 is 13 residues. The CDR3 here is CASSLAGGTYQFF. DNA for the CDR3: TGTGCCAGCAGCTTAGCGGGAGGCACCTATCAGTTCTTC.

V usage is TRBV4-1 and J usage is TRBJ2-7; 8 bases line up with TRBD2. Germline V CDR1 and CDR2: MGHRA, YSYEKL. This CDR3 contains 17 residues. Losses at the gene ends were 10 bases for V and 5 bases for J; bases not matched to a gene: 22. CDR3 nucleotides: TGCGCCAATTTGGGGCCGGGGGGTCGGGAGGGATCCCACGAGCAGTACTTC. It yields the protein CANLGPGGREGSHEQYF.

The CDR3 DNA follows: TGTGCCATCGGAGCAGGGGGCCCCTACGAGCAGTACTTC. Translation: CAIGAGGPYEQYF. The J gene is TRBJ2-7, the V gene TRBV10-3; 8 bases are a match to TRBD1. Germline loops: CDR1 ENHRY, CDR2 SYGVKD. Losses at the gene ends were 8 bases for V and 2 bases for J; bases not matched to a gene: 5. The CDR3 has 13 amino acids.

This chain connects TRBV30 to TRBJ1-3; 10 positions match TRBD1. V shed 6 bases, J shed 4 bases, and the junction held 6 bases outside the gene matches. The germline V gene has CDR1 GTSNPN and CDR2 SVGIG (reference sequence). The CDR3 has 14 residues. CDR3 region: CACRDRGKGNTIYF. The CDR3 DNA reads as TGTGCCTGCAGGGACAGGGGAAAGGGAAACACCATATATTTT.

This rearrangement joins TRBV4-2 to TRBJ2-2, with D unresolved. The V end lost 3 bases, the J end lost 3 bases, and 8 bases lay between the germline ends. Germline V gene lookup returns CDR1 LGHNA and CDR2 YNFKEQ. The CDR3 has 14 residues. CDR3 sequence reads: CASSQQTYTGELFF. In DNA form, the CDR3 reads TGTGCCAGCAGCCAGCAGACTTACACCGGGGAGCTGTTTTTT.

The J gene is TRBJ2-7, the V gene TRBV5-4; weak D call: TRBD2 (6 bases). Between the trimmed V and J ends, which lost 7 bases and 3 bases, there was a span of 17 bases. CDR1 SGHNT and CDR2 YYREEE come from the germline V gene (reference sequence). This CDR3 is built from 14 residues. The CDR3 nucleotides are TGTGCCAGCCACTCCGGGAGTGGGAGCTACGAGCAGTACTTC. Its translation: CASHSGSGSYEQYF.

The gene calls are TRBV9 and TRBJ1-1, with D perhaps TRBD1 (5 bases). The CDR3 is 13 residues long. Germline V gene data show CDR1 as SGDLS and CDR2 as YYNGEE. Trimming removed 2 bases at V and 6 bases at J, with 11 bases between. CDR3 amino acids: CASSVGTTAEAFF. The CDR3 nucleotides are TGTGCCAGCAGCGTTGGGACTACTGCTGAAGCTTTCTTT.

The chain uses TRBV27 and TRBJ1-4; the D is unclear. There are 14 residues in the CDR3. Trimming shortened V by 8 bases and J by 3 bases, and 13 bases separated the two germline ends. The germline CDR1 and CDR2 sequences are MNHEY and SMNVEV (reference sequence). CDR3 sequence reads: CASAIAGANEKLFF. CDR3 DNA: TGTGCCAGCGCTATAGCCGGGGCTAATGAAAAACTGTTTTTT.

V gene TRBV29-1 combines with J gene TRBJ1-2, with a weak D call TRBD1 (5 bases). The CDR3 length is 14 residues. V was trimmed by 2 bases and J by 5 bases, leaving 15 bases between them. CDR1 SQVTM and CDR2 ANQGSEA come from the germline V gene. The CDR3 nucleotides read TGCAGCGTTGAAATGGACACCTACTTATATGGCTACACCTTC. Amino acids: CSVEMDTYLYGYTF. Drawing the rest from reference TRBV29-1 and TRBJ1-2, the complete variable domain is SAVISQKPSRDICQRGTSLTIQCQVDSQVTMMFWYRQQPGQSLTLIATANQGSEATYESGFVIDKFPISRPNLTFSTLTVSNMSPEDSSIYLCSVEMDTYLYGYTFGSGTRLTVV.

V and J are TRBV28 and TRBJ2-2, with 7 bases that match TRBD1. The CDR3 loop spans 16 amino acids. The V and J ends lost 6 bases and 3 bases, in that order; junction bases with no gene match: 10. Germline CDR1 and CDR2: MDHEN and SYDVKM. The CDR3 DNA reads as TGTGCCAGCAGCCTCGGAGAGGGGGCAGACACCGGGGAGCTGTTTTTT. This codes for CASSLGEGADTGELFF.

V and J are TRBV7-8 and TRBJ2-3; D not resolved. V lost 3 bases and J lost 2, with 15 bases in between. CDR1 and CDR2 from the germline V gene are SGHVS and FQNEAQ. The CDR3 runs 16 residues. The DNA for the CDR3 is TGTGCCAGCAGCTTCTTAGGAGTTGCTCCCACAGATACGCAGTATTTT. Encoded protein: CASSFLGVAPTDTQYF.

The V call is TRBV9, the J call TRBJ2-1; TRBD2 matches at 8 bases. The germline CDR1 and CDR2 sequences are SGDLS and YYNGEE. The CDR3 has 17 residues. J gave up 2 bases and V 3 bases, and 10 bases lay outside the gene matches. The CDR3 bases are TGTGCCAGCAGCGAGGGGCCTATTAGCGGGACCTACAATGAGCAGTTCTTC. Its protein product is CASSEGPISGTYNEQFF.

The rearrangement joins TRBV2 to TRBJ2-7; 7 nucleotides match TRBD1. This CDR3 is built from 12 residues. J lost 11 bases, V lost 4 bases, and 8 bases had no gene match. Germline V CDR1 and CDR2: SNHLY, FYNNEI. CDR3 sequence (DNA): TGTGCCAGCAGTGGAGATGACAGGGTTAAGTACTTC. Translation gives CASSGDDRVKYF. Drawing the rest from reference TRBV2 and TRBJ2-7, the complete variable domain is EPEVTQTPSHQVTQMGQEVILRCVPISNHLYFYWYRQILGQKVEFLVSFYNNEISEKSEIFDDQFSVERPDGSNFTLKIRSTKLEDSAMYFCASSGDDRVKYFGPGTRLTVT.

The chain is built from TRBV27 and TRBJ2-3; 9 nucleotides align to TRBD2. Germline CDR1 MNHEY, CDR2 SMNVEV (reference sequence). With 6 bases clipped from V and 0 bases from J, the junction kept 13 bases outside the gene matches. The CDR3 has 18 residues. CDR3 loop: CASSHGTSWISSTDTQYF. The DNA for the CDR3 is TGTGCCAGCAGCCATGGGACTAGCTGGATTTCTAGCACAGATACGCAGTATTTT.

The V and J genes are TRBV19 and TRBJ1-2, with D possibly being TRBD1 (6 bases). There are 13 residues in the CDR3. V dropped 6 bases and J dropped 2 bases, with 10 bases sitting between them. Germline V CDR1 and CDR2: LNHDA, SQIVND (reference sequence). CDR3 DNA: TGTGCCAGTAGGTTGACAGGCAACTATGGCTACACCTTC. Amino acids: CASRLTGNYGYTF.

The rearrangement joins TRBV5-1 to TRBJ2-5; TRBD1 might be the D (5 bases). The end of the DNA fits TRBJ2-7 better, so the J call may be wrong. Germline V CDR1 and CDR2: SGHRS, YFSETQ. The CDR3 is made up of 13 amino acids. The CDR3 spells CASSADSSYEQYF. The CDR3 DNA reads TGCGCCAGCAGCGCCGACAGCTCCTACGAGCAGTACTTC.